The rows below give T cell receptor beta chains drawn from one sample of a study of blood T cell repertoires in COVID-19. Sequenced by immunoSEQ multiplex PCR; TCRdb stores in-frame clones only, minus some. The sample carries around 250,000 clones, 86% recorded once. The sequenced sample consisted of peripheral blood. These TCRs come from a man between 18 and 35 years old with active or convalescent COVID-19. Both conserved end residues are part of each CDR3. The D gene is left open where the match is weak. Some rows have no size entry. The others give once, few or many, or a class for an expanded clone.

clone size	D gene	J gene	V gene	CDR3 protein	CDR3 DNA
NA	NA	TRBJ2-1	TRBV27	CASSLRGNEQFF	TGTGCCAGCAGTTTAAGGGGTAATGAGCAGTTCTTC
NA	NA	TRBJ2-3	TRBV10-3	CAISRGLTGPITDTQYF	TGTGCCATCAGCCGGGGTTTGACCGGACCTATCACAGATACGCAGTATTTT
NA	TRBD1	TRBJ1-2	TRBV25-1	CASSKSGTANYGYTF	TGTGCCAGCAGTAAATCCGGGACAGCTAACTATGGCTACACCTTC
NA	NA	TRBJ1-3	TRBV30	CAWTVAGNTIYF	TGTGCCTGGACGGTTGCTGGAAACACCATATATTTT
NA	TRBD2	TRBJ2-7	TRBV7-2	CASSASLAGITYEQYF	TGTGCCAGCAGCGCTTCACTAGCGGGAATCACCTACGAGCAGTACTTC
NA	NA	TRBJ1-5	TRBV4-1	CASSQDRIRGGQPQHF	TGCGCCAGCAGCCAAGATCGGATAAGGGGAGGTCAGCCCCAGCATTTT
NA	NA	TRBJ1-5	TRBV28	CASLGGEPQHF	TGTGCCAGCCTGGGAGGGGAGCCCCAGCATTTT
NA	NA	TRBJ1-1	TRBV4-1	CASSQDGWGGGQEGRATEAFF	TGCGCCAGCAGCCAAGACGGATGGGGCGGGGGCCAGGAAGGCCGGGCCACTGAAGCTTTCTTT
NA	NA	TRBJ2-5	TRBV5-4	CASSLLAAPLETQYF	TGTGCCAGCAGCTTGTTGGCGGCCCCTCTAGAGACCCAGTACTTC
NA	TRBD1	TRBJ2-1	TRBV6-5	CASRRDRNNEQFF	TGTGCCAGCAGGAGGGACAGGAACAATGAGCAGTTCTTC
once	TRBD2	TRBJ2-7	TRBV7-8	CASSPPGEGEQYF	TGTGCCAGCAGCCCCCCCGGGGAGGGCGAGCAGTACTTC
NA	TRBD2	TRBJ2-2	TRBV18	CASSPPRLAGVTGELFF	TGTGCCAGCTCACCACCGCGACTAGCGGGAGTAACGGGGGAGCTGTTTTTT
NA	TRBD1	TRBJ1-2	TRBV5-4	CASSWDRGGYTF	TGTGCCAGCAGCTGGGACAGGGGAGGCTACACCTTC
NA	TRBD1	TRBJ2-1	TRBV30	CAWSRQGSFDEQFF	TGTGCCTGGAGTCGACAGGGTAGTTTCGATGAGCAGTTCTTC
NA	NA	TRBJ1-2	TRBV5-6	CASSPGDFYGYTF	TGTGCCAGCAGCCCAGGGGATTTCTATGGCTACACCTTC
NA	TRBD2	TRBJ2-3	TRBV19	CASSAGGTSVDTQYF	TGTGCCAGTAGTGCGGGCGGTACTAGCGTAGATACGCAGTATTTT
NA	NA	TRBJ2-6	TRBV9	CASSVTSGSGANVLTF	TGTGCCAGCAGCGTGACATCAGGGTCTGGGGCCAACGTCCTGACTTTC
NA	NA	TRBJ1-2	TRBV2	CASREGGSPSGYGYTF	TGTGCCAGCAGAGAAGGAGGGTCCCCCTCCGGCTATGGCTACACCTTC
NA	TRBD2	TRBJ2-7	TRBV6-6	CASRGLAYEQYF	TGTGCCAGCAGAGGACTAGCCTACGAGCAGTACTTC
NA	TRBD1	TRBJ1-2	TRBV7-9	CASSLRQGDYGYTF	TGTGCCAGCAGCTTAAGGCAGGGGGACTATGGCTACACCTTC
few	NA	TRBJ2-1	TRBV11-2	CASSSPGDYGKEQFF	TGTGCCAGCAGTTCACCAGGGGACTACGGAAAGGAGCAGTTCTTC
once	NA	TRBJ1-2	TRBV4-1	CASSPSGRDYGYTF	TGCGCCAGCAGCCCGTCGGGCAGGGACTATGGCTACACCTTC
NA	TRBD2	TRBJ2-1	TRBV29-1	CSAASGGTYNEQFF	TGCAGCGCCGCCAGCGGGGGCACCTACAATGAGCAGTTCTTC
NA	NA	TRBJ1-2	TRBV7-9	CASSLMNGYTF	TGTGCCAGCAGCCTAATGAATGGCTACACCTTC
NA	TRBD1	TRBJ1-4	TRBV19	CASTAGTGPGGKLFF	TGTGCCAGTACGGCCGGGACAGGCCCTGGGGGAAAACTGTTTTTT
NA	NA	TRBJ1-1	TRBV12-3/TRBV12-4	CASIQTGNTEAFF	TGTGCCAGCATCCAGACAGGGAACACTGAAGCTTTCTTT
NA	TRBD2	TRBJ2-1	TRBV27	CASSYGTSAEQFF	TGTGCCAGCAGTTACGGGACTAGTGCTGAGCAGTTCTTC
NA	TRBD1	TRBJ1-1	TRBV7-9	CASSATGIEAFF	TGTGCCAGCAGCGCGACAGGGATTGAAGCTTTCTTT
NA	NA	TRBJ2-1	TRBV6-1	CASSEAQGSADEQFF	TGTGCCAGCAGTGAAGCGCAGGGATCCGCCGACGAGCAGTTCTTC
NA	TRBD1	TRBJ1-2	TRBV9	CASGTGVDTAYGYTF	TGTGCCAGCGGGACAGGGGTTGATACCGCCTATGGCTACACCTTC
many	TRBD1	TRBJ1-2	TRBV4-3	CASKLNHFGDSNYGYTF	TGCGCCAGCAAGCTCAACCACTTTGGGGACAGTAACTATGGCTACACCTTC
once	TRBD2	TRBJ2-5	TRBV7-6	CASSSGTSGGIQETQYF	TGTGCCAGCAGCTCCGGGACTAGCGGGGGAATACAAGAGACCCAGTACTTC
once	NA	TRBJ2-3	TRBV21-1	CASSKLPSSGDTQYF	TGTGCCAGCAGCAAACTCCCTTCCTCAGGGGATACGCAGTATTTT
NA	NA	TRBJ2-2	TRBV7-2	CASSLDSAGPGELFF	TGTGCCAGCAGCTTAGATTCGGCTGGGCCCGGGGAGCTGTTTTTT
NA	NA	TRBJ2-5	TRBV4-2	CASSQDRGAWETQYF	TGTGCCAGCAGCCAAGATCGGGGGGCCTGGGAGACCCAGTACTTC
NA	NA	TRBJ1-3	TRBV19	CASIETGGNTIYF	TGTGCCAGTATCGAGACAGGTGGAAACACCATATATTTT
NA	TRBD1	TRBJ2-3	TRBV7-2	CASSLVGQGEYF	TGTGCCAGCAGCCTAGTAGGACAGGGAGAGTATTTT
NA	NA	TRBJ1-1	TRBV2	CASSRDIHTEAFF	TGTGCCAGCAGCCGGGATATTCACACTGAAGCTTTCTTT
NA	TRBD1	TRBJ2-2	TRBV5-1	CASSLFRDRRGAGELFF	TGCGCCAGCAGCTTGTTCCGGGACAGGAGGGGGGCCGGGGAGCTGTTTTTT
NA	TRBD1	TRBJ1-2	TRBV5-1	CASSLGQGAGYTF	TGCGCCAGCAGCTTGGGACAGGGGGCTGGCTACACCTTC
NA	NA	TRBJ2-7	TRBV7-6	CASTLSPGSSYEQYF	TGTGCCAGCACCCTATCGCCTGGGAGCTCCTACGAGCAGTACTTC
NA	NA	TRBJ2-4	TRBV5-1	CASSLDGGTTNIQYF	TGCGCCAGCAGCTTGGATGGAGGGACGACGAACATTCAGTACTTC
NA	TRBD1	TRBJ1-2	TRBV5-1	CASRSPGQADVGYTF	TGCGCCAGCAGGTCGCCGGGACAGGCCGACGTTGGCTACACCTTC
NA	TRBD2	TRBJ2-1	TRBV30	CAWSGLAVGNEQFF	TGTGCCTGGAGTGGACTAGCGGTGGGGAATGAGCAGTTCTTC
many	NA	TRBJ1-1	TRBV28	CASSLRPSRGTEAFF	TGTGCCAGCAGTTTGAGACCGTCGCGAGGAACTGAAGCTTTCTTT